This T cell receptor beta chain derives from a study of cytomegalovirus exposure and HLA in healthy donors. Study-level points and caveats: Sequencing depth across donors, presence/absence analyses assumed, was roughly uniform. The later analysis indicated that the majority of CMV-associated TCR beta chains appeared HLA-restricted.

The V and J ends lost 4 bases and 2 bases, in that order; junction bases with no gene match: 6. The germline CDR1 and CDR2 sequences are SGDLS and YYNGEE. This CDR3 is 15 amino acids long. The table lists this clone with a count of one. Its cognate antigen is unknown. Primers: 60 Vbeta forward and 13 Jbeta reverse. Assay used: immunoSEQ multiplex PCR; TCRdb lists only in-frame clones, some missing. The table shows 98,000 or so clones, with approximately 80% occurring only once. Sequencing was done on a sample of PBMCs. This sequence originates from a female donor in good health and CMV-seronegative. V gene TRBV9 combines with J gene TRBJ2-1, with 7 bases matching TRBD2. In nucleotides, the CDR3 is TGTGCCAGCAGCTTCGGGACTACCGCCTACAATGAGCAGTTCTTC. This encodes CASSFGTTAYNEQFF. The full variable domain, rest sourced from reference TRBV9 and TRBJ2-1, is DSGVTQTPKHLITATGQRVTLRCSPRSGDLSVYWYQQSLDQGLQFLIQYYNGEERAKGNILERFSAQQFPDLHSELNLSSLELGDSALYFCASSFGTTAYNEQFFGPGTRLTVL.